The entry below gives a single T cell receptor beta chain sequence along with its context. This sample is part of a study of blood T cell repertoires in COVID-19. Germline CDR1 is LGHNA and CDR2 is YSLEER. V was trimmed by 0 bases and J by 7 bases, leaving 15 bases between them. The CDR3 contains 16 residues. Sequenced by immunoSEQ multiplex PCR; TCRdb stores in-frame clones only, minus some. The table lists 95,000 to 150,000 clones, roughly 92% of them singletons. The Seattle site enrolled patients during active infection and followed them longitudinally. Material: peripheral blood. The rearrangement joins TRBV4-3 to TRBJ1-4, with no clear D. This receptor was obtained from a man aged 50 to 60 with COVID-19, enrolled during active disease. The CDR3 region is CASSQDRPRGSEKLFF. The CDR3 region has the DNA TGCGCCAGCAGCCAAGATCGGCCGAGAGGGAGTGAAAAACTGTTTTTT.